This T cell receptor beta chain was sequenced during a study of T-cell memory formation after mild COVID-19. Study-wide background: Among the donors, TCR clusters were largely specific to each donor. Study outcomes and limitations: Cross-reactive memory seemingly joined, as some responding clones were found in pre-infection memory. Among clones peaking at day 37 in the second wave, SARS-CoV-2 specificity remained unconfirmed.

Researchers used 5'RACE with constant-segment primers to make TCR alpha and TCR beta cDNA libraries that carry sample barcodes and UMIs. TCRdb redid the calling of the 5' RACE reads with MiXCR, one entry per CDR3 protein. This table has fewer than 350,000 distinct CDR3 sequences, over 7% appearing once. CDR3 length equals 15 residues. Trimming took 5 bases from V and 3 from J, leaving 15 bases between them. CDR1 LNHDA and CDR2 SQIVND come from the germline V gene (reference sequence). On this clonotype itself: Its specificity is not known.

The rearrangement links TRBV19 to TRBJ2-3, with a tentative D call TRBD2 (7 bases). Sequencing was performed on PBMCs or a T cell subset sorted from them (not recorded which). The clonotype was recovered from a man aged 18 to 29 who had mild COVID-19 (a few samples of this study predate the infection). Cell type and time point are not known. The CDR3 DNA reads TGTGCCAGTAGTTTCCCCAGGGGAGGGACAGATACGCAGTATTTT. Its protein product is CASSFPRGGTDTQYF.